A selection of T cell receptor beta chains follows, all from one sample in a study of T cells in Graves' hyperthyroidism and ophthalmopathy. TCRdb redid the calling of the multiplex PCR reads with MiXCR, one entry per CDR3 protein. Here the sample spans about 660,000 distinct CDR3 sequences, nearly 45% being singletons. Sequenced sample: peripheral blood or thyroid tissue (not recorded which). Receptor source: an adult man with Graves' disease, either hyperthyroidism or ophthalmopathy (not recorded which). The CDR3 runs from the conserved cysteine through the conserved F or W. D genes are given only for firm matches. Some rows mark clone size as missing; the rest say once, few, many or name a class of expanded clone.

cdr3_aa	cdr3_nt	clone_size	d_call	v_call	j_call
CASSDLGQGYGYTF	TGTGCCAGTAGTGACCTGGGACAGGGCTATGGCTACACCTTC	-	TRBD1	TRBV5-4	TRBJ1-2
CASISRTLNTEAFF	TGTGCCAGCATATCTCGGACACTGAACACTGAAGCTTTCTTT	many	-	TRBV2	TRBJ1-1
CASSVDRDPGNTF	TGTGCCAGCAGCGTAGACCGGGACCCTGGAAACACCTTC	-	-	TRBV12-3/TRBV12-4	TRBJ1-2
CASSMLNNQPQHF	TGTGCCAGTAGTATGCTTAATAATCAGCCCCAGCATTTT	-	-	TRBV19	TRBJ1-5
CSGIRDTEAFF	TGCAGCGGAATAAGAGACACTGAAGCTTTCTTT	many	-	TRBV29-1	TRBJ1-1
CASSLAAVGGRRQETQYF	TGTGCCAGCAGCTTAGCCGCGGTTGGCGGGAGGCGCCAAGAGACCCAGTACTTC	-	TRBD2	TRBV7-9	TRBJ2-5
CATSSLKTGQETQYF	TGTGCCACCAGCTCCCTGAAGACAGGGCAAGAGACCCAGTACTTC	few	TRBD1	TRBV19	TRBJ2-5
CSSTRQGTYGYTF	TGCAGTAGTACTAGACAGGGGACCTATGGCTACACCTTC	-	TRBD1	TRBV29-1	TRBJ1-2
CSVQTGSEGYTF	TGCAGCGTCCAGACAGGGTCTGAAGGCTACACCTTC	-	TRBD1	TRBV29-1	TRBJ1-2
CSARDDPGGGTEAFF	TGCAGCGCTAGAGATGACCCAGGGGGAGGCACTGAAGCTTTCTTT	few	TRBD1	TRBV20-1	TRBJ1-1
CASSLYRGPSNQPQHF	TGTGCCAGCAGTTTATACAGGGGCCCAAGCAATCAGCCCCAGCATTTT	many	TRBD1	TRBV2	TRBJ1-5
CASSELEGTGLNSPLHF	TGTGCCAGCAGTGAATTAGAGGGGACAGGGCTAAATTCACCCCTCCACTTT	-	TRBD1	TRBV2	TRBJ1-6
CASSLVSGLVKGEQYF	TGTGCCAGCAGTTTGGTTTCCGGACTAGTGAAGGGCGAGCAGTACTTC	-	TRBD2	TRBV7-9	TRBJ2-7
CASSLVGAGGVYEQYF	TGTGCCAGCAGCTTAGTAGGGGCAGGGGGGGTCTACGAGCAGTACTTC	-	-	TRBV11-2	TRBJ2-7
CASSLHPGTEAFF	TGTGCCAGCAGCCTCCACCCGGGCACTGAAGCTTTCTTT	once	-	TRBV25-1	TRBJ1-1
CASSQPGGGNQPQHF	TGCGCCAGCAGCCAACCTGGGGGGGGCAATCAGCCCCAGCATTTT	-	-	TRBV4-1	TRBJ1-5
CSVVRGSGETQYF	TGCAGCGTTGTCCGGGGCTCTGGAGAGACCCAGTACTTC	-	-	TRBV29-1	TRBJ2-5
CASGLAGVAYEQYF	TGTGCCAGTGGACTAGCGGGAGTGGCCTACGAGCAGTACTTC	many	TRBD2	TRBV19	TRBJ2-7
CASQDGDGLNQPQHF	TGTGCCAGCCAAGATGGGGACGGTCTCAATCAGCCCCAGCATTTT	-	-	TRBV6-2/TRBV6-3	TRBJ1-5
CASREGGTEAFF	TGCGCCAGCAGAGAAGGCGGCACTGAAGCTTTCTTT	many	-	TRBV5-1	TRBJ1-1
CASSRDSFPSGANVLTF	TGTGCCAGCAGCAGGGACAGCTTCCCCTCTGGGGCCAACGTCCTGACTTTC	-	TRBD1	TRBV7-9	TRBJ2-6
CASSRGEGYGYTF	TGTGCCAGCAGCCGGGGGGAAGGCTATGGCTACACCTTC	many	-	TRBV7-8	TRBJ1-2
CASSLSPGAYGYTF	TGTGCCAGCAGCTTATCCCCAGGGGCCTATGGCTACACCTTC	-	-	TRBV7-6	TRBJ1-2
CASSEYNYEQYF	TGCGCCAGCAGTGAGTATAACTACGAGCAGTACTTC	many	-	TRBV10-2	TRBJ2-7
CASSEGWDRRIF	TGTGCCAGCAGCGAAGGATGGGACAGACGTATTTTT	-	TRBD1	TRBV3-1	TRBJ1-4
CASSLQGLEQYF	TGTGCCAGCAGCCTACAGGGTCTCGAGCAGTACTTC	many	-	TRBV7-9	TRBJ2-7
CASSMGRKGDSPLHF	TGTGCCAGTAGTATGGGAAGGAAAGGGGATTCACCCCTCCACTTT	-	-	TRBV19	TRBJ1-6
CASSERGEGAGANVLTF	TGTGCCAGCAGTGAGAGAGGTGAAGGGGCTGGGGCCAACGTCCTGACTTTC	few	-	TRBV6-1	TRBJ2-6
CSATGVYGYTF	TGCAGTGCTACAGGGGTCTATGGCTACACCTTC	-	-	TRBV20-1	TRBJ1-2
CASSLTRDSGSPLHF	TGTGCCAGCAGCTTAACAAGGGACAGTGGGTCACCCCTCCACTTT	many	TRBD1	TRBV7-2	TRBJ1-6
CASGDRDRGSNTEAFF	TGTGCCAGTGGGGACCGGGACAGGGGGTCGAACACTGAAGCTTTCTTT	few	TRBD1	TRBV19	TRBJ1-1
CSARGDTSLGSNQPQHF	TGCAGTGCTAGAGGGGACACCTCCCTTGGGAGCAATCAGCCCCAGCATTTT	-	-	TRBV20-1	TRBJ1-5
CATSDLEGAYEQYF	TGTGCCACCAGTGATTTAGAAGGGGCCTACGAGCAGTACTTC	-	-	TRBV24-1	TRBJ2-7
CASSPPRGLAGVGQETQYF	TGTGCCAGCAGCCCGCCGAGGGGACTAGCGGGAGTAGGGCAAGAGACCCAGTACTTC	-	TRBD2	TRBV7-3	TRBJ2-5
CASGLPGGSYEQYF	TGTGCCAGCGGGCTTCCAGGGGGCTCCTACGAGCAGTACTTC	-	TRBD1	TRBV6-1	TRBJ2-7
CAISESGQRYTF	TGTGCCATCAGTGAGTCGGGACAGCGATACACCTTC	once	TRBD1	TRBV10-3	TRBJ1-2
CASSFGSLSHQPQHF	TGTGCCAGCAGCTTCGGGAGCCTGAGCCATCAGCCCCAGCATTTT	-	-	TRBV7-2	TRBJ1-5
CATSDSTQGTETQYF	TGTGCCACCAGTGATTCGACCCAGGGGACGGAGACCCAGTACTTC	once	-	TRBV24-1	TRBJ2-5
CASNRIQGSTEAFF	TGTGCCAGCAACCGAATACAGGGAAGCACTGAAGCTTTCTTT	-	-	TRBV2	TRBJ1-1